The 14 T cell receptor beta chains listed next were all sequenced from one sample in a study of T-cell reconstitution after alpha-beta-depleted transplantation in children. Construction of the TCRbeta library involved unique molecular identifiers. TCRdb reanalysed the PCR reads using MiXCR and keeps one entry per CDR3 protein. Counted here are 250,000 to 350,000 distinct CDR3 sequences, approximately 20% occurring once; the ten biggest clones make up about 10%. The specimen comprised PBMCs, mostly from graft donor cells, sampled 180 days after TCRalphabeta/CD19-depleted stem cell transplant. The receptors here all came from a male patient under 18 who had a stem cell transplant for acute lymphoblastic leukemia, so the T cells may come from the graft donor.

This clonotype was picked up a small number of times. The chain is built from TRBV13 and TRBJ2-7, with D perhaps matching TRBD1 (6 bases). The germline CDR1 and CDR2 sequences are PRHDT and FYEKMQ (reference sequence). The CDR3 runs 13 residues. Trimming removed 5 bases at V and 1 base at J, with 9 bases between. The CDR3 DNA is TGTGCCAGCAGCGCGGACAGATCCTACGAGCAGTACTTC. Protein: CASSADRSYEQYF.

This clonotype has a handful of counts. The rearrangement uses TRBV14 and TRBJ2-1; a possible D gene is TRBD2 (5 bases). V shed 0 bases and J shed 4 bases, with 13 bases lying between them. Germline CDR1 and CDR2: SGHDN and FVKESK. The CDR3 loop spans 16 amino acids. CDR3 in DNA: TGTGCCAGCAGCCAAGATAAGTGGGAGTCGTACAATGAGCAGTTCTTC. Translation gives CASSQDKWESYNEQFF.

This chain uses TRBV28 with TRBJ2-1; 10 nucleotides match TRBD2. The CDR3 runs to 13 residues. With 3 bases clipped from V and 15 bases from J, the junction kept 8 bases outside the gene matches. The germline CDR1 and CDR2 sequences are MDHEN and SYDVKM. The DNA of the CDR3 is TGTGCCAGCAGTTTTAAGCTAGCGGGAGTTAGGTTCTTC. Translation: CASSFKLAGVRFF.

This rearrangement joins TRBV14 to TRBJ2-7; 9 bases line up with TRBD2. The germline gives CDR1 SGHDN, CDR2 FVKESK. V trimming: 5 bases; J trimming: 3 bases; junction bases outside the gene matches: 11. The CDR3 contains 16 residues. DNA for the CDR3: TGTGCCAGCAGCTTTACCGACCTAGCGGGAAACTACGAGCAGTACTTC. Its translation: CASSFTDLAGNYEQYF.

This clonotype was observed a few times. The CDR3 sequence is CASSSTGNREMMNTEAFF. The CDR3 bases are TGTGCCAGCAGTTCCACCGGAAATCGGGAGATGATGAACACTGAAGCTTTCTTT. The V call is TRBV11-1, the J call TRBJ1-1; D uncertain. V lost 6 bases, J lost 0 bases, and 23 bases lay in between. The CDR3 contains 18 residues. From germline, CDR1 is SGHAT and CDR2 FQDESV (reference sequence).

The V call is TRBV20-1, the J call TRBJ2-7; D unresolved. Germline V gene data show CDR1 as DFQATT and CDR2 as SNEGSKA (reference sequence). The CDR3 totals 14 residues. The CDR3 is CRPSPRPPHYEQYF. The CDR3 coding sequence is TGCAGACCCTCTCCCCGGCCCCCCCACTACGAGCAGTACTTC.

A few counts support this clonotype. The chain joins TRBV5-1 to TRBJ2-7; TRBD1 aligns across 7 bases. From germline, CDR1 is SGHRS and CDR2 YFSETQ. With 1 base clipped from V and 1 base from J, the junction kept 5 bases outside the gene matches. This CDR3 contains 15 residues. CDR3 nucleotide sequence: TGCGCCAGCAGCTTGACGGGACAGCCTTCCTACGAGCAGTACTTC. This gives the protein CASSLTGQPSYEQYF.

This clonotype showed up just a few times. CDR3 DNA: TGTGCCATCAGTGACAGGGCCCCACAGAACACCGGGGAGCTGTTTTTT. It specifies CAISDRAPQNTGELFF. J is TRBJ2-2 and V is TRBV10-3, with D possibly matching TRBD1 (5 bases). The CDR3 runs 16 residues. Germline CDR1 is ENHRY and CDR2 is SYGVKD. V lost 3 bases and J 1 base, leaving 12 bases between the germline ends.

This clonotype was picked up a small number of times. This chain uses TRBV7-9 with TRBJ2-1, with 10 bases aligning to TRBD2. Germline loops: CDR1 SEHNR, CDR2 FQNEAQ (reference sequence). The V and J ends lost 0 bases and 6 bases, in that order; junction bases with no gene match: 5. CDR3 size: 16 residues. The CDR3 DNA is TGTGCCAGCAGCTTAGCAAGCGGGAGGGATTTCAATGAGCAGTTCTTC. Encoded protein: CASSLASGRDFNEQFF.

This sequence joins TRBV25-1 and TRBJ1-6; no clear D gene. Germline-derived CDR1 and CDR2 are MGHDK and SYGVNS. Deletions cut 6 bases from V and 11 bases from J, with 14 bases between. The CDR3 has 13 amino acids. In nucleotides, the CDR3 is TGTGCCAGCAGGCCATCGAGGGTCACACCCCTCCACTTT. Translation: CASRPSRVTPLHF.

V and J are TRBV15 and TRBJ2-3, with a weak D call TRBD1 (5 bases). Germline CDR1 is LNHNV and CDR2 is YYDKDF (reference sequence). V shed 3 bases and J shed 4 bases, with 20 bases lying between them. This CDR3 comprises 17 residues. The CDR3 nucleotides read TGTGCCACCAGCAGGTCAGAGTTAGGCTGGGGCGCAGATACGCAGTATTTT. This encodes CATSRSELGWGADTQYF.

The chain joins TRBV5-1 to TRBJ2-7; 7 bases are shared with TRBD1. The CDR3 runs 16 residues. Germline-derived CDR1 and CDR2 are SGHRS and YFSETQ. V was clipped by 4 bases and J by 3 bases; unmatched bases: 13. The DNA of the CDR3 is TGCGCCAGCAGCCGACGGACAGGCCCGCATCTCTACGAGCAGTACTTC. Translated, it gives CASSRRTGPHLYEQYF.

This clonotype appeared a few times. The chain uses TRBV11-2 and TRBJ2-7; D remains unclear. CDR1 and CDR2 (germline): SGHAT, FQNNGV. V dropped 2 bases and J dropped 0 bases, with 14 bases sitting between them. This CDR3 has 16 residues. This CDR3 reads CASSLFSASSSYEQYF. CDR3 coding DNA: TGTGCCAGCAGCTTATTCAGTGCCTCAAGCTCCTACGAGCAGTACTTC.

This clonotype has only a few counts. The chain recombines TRBV7-2 with TRBJ2-5; TRBD1 aligns across 10 bases. After removal of 5 bases from V and 6 bases from J, the junction contained 9 bases not matched to a gene. This CDR3 is built from 15 residues. CDR1 is SGHTA and CDR2 is FQGNSA in the germline V gene. DNA of the CDR3: TGTGCCAGCAGCCGACAGGGGGCCGTGGTTAAGACCCAGTACTTC. This translates into CASSRQGAVVKTQYF.